The 3 T cell receptor beta chains below were found in one sample sequenced in a study of T cell repertoires in cytomegalovirus infection. The antigens of these receptors remain unknown. TCRdb recomputed calls from the reads with MiXCR, one row per CDR3 protein. The sample has some 320,000 distinct CDR3 sequences, 25% to 35% seen once. Sequenced here: cultured PBMCs, sampled from culture after CMV antigen stimulation. The receptors shown here come from a human donor in good health (CMV status not recorded). Some clones in this sample may be carry-over from other donors' samples.

This clonotype was found a few times. J is TRBJ1-4 and V is TRBV6-1, with 9 positions matching TRBD1. The CDR3 loop spans 14 amino acids. V lost 7 bases to trimming and J lost 5 bases; unmatched junction nucleotides: 5. CDR1 and CDR2 from the germline V gene are MNHNS and SASEGT. As DNA, the CDR3 is TGTGCCAGCATTACCGGGACAGGGAATGAAAAACTGTTTTTT. Translating gives CASITGTGNEKLFF.

In this sample, this clonotype turned up many times. The gene calls are TRBV2 and TRBJ1-2; weak D call: TRBD1 (5 bases). This CDR3 spans 14 amino acids. V gave up 5 bases and J gave up 7 bases, with 17 bases separating them. Germline-derived CDR1 and CDR2 are SNHLY and FYNNEI. The CDR3 sequence is CASSLRDLRVGYTF. The CDR3 DNA reads as TGTGCCAGCAGTCTCAGGGACCTCCGGGTTGGCTACACCTTC.

The chain is built from TRBV12-3 or TRBV12-4 and TRBJ2-5, with D unresolved. V was clipped by 5 bases and J by 5 bases, with 6 bases between them. This CDR3 has 11 amino acids. CDR3 coding DNA: TGTGCCAGCAGTCACCGGGAGACCCAGTACTTC. This gives the protein CASSHRETQYF.